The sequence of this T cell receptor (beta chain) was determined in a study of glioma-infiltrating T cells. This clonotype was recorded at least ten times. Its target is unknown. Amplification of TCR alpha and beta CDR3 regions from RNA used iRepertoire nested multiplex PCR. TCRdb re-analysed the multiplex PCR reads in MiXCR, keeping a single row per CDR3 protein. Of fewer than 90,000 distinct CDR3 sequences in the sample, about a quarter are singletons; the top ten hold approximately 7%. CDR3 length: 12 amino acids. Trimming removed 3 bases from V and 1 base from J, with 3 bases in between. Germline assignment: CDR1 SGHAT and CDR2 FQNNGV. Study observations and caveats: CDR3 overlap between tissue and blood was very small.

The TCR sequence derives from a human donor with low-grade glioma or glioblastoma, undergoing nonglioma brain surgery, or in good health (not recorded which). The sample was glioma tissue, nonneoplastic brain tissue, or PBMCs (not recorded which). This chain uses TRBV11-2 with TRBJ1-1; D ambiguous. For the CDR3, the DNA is TGTGCCAGCAGCTTCGGGAACACTGAAGCTTTCTTT. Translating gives CASSFGNTEAFF.